This T cell receptor (beta chain) was found in a study of cytomegalovirus exposure and HLA in healthy donors. Across the study: The roughly 670 first-cohort repertoires shared a platform with the approximately 120 validation repertoires, as reported in a later analysis. Study-level points and caveats: Overall, approximately 150 TCR beta chains were annotated as cytomegalovirus-associated.

The method was immunoSEQ multiplex PCR; TCRdb's version includes in-frame clones alone and lacks a portion of them. The sample lists under 200,000 clones, about 90% occurring once. To note about this clone: Its antigen is not identified.

J was trimmed by 4 bases and V by 3 bases; bases with no gene match: 15. From germline, CDR1 is SGHRS and CDR2 YFSETQ. The CDR3 runs 17 residues. An approximately 120-subject validation cohort, separate from the roughly 670-subject first cohort, supplied the donors. Material: PBMCs. V usage is TRBV5-1 and J usage is TRBJ1-2; 7 bases align to TRBD1. The receptor was isolated from a woman under 30 in good health and CMV-seropositive. The CDR3 is CASSSPGSLGGSYGYTF. DNA for the CDR3: TGCGCCAGCAGCTCCCCGGGGAGCCTAGGGGGCTCCTATGGCTACACCTTC.